These T cell receptor beta chains were read from a single sample in a study of cytomegalovirus exposure and HLA in healthy donors. Only in-frame clones appear in the TCRdb table, and some are missing; sequencing was by immunoSEQ multiplex PCR. The table has 150,000 or so clones, around 68% seen once; the top ten hold 2.1%. The sample comprised PBMCs. Every receptor here comes from a man aged 25 to 45 in good health and CMV-seronegative. Each CDR3 is given with its conserved first and last residue. A clone size is listed for some rows: how often the clone was seen (once, few, many), or a class if it is expanded.

v_call	clone_size	j_call	cdr3_aa
TRBV14	once	TRBJ2-3	CASSQVRDRVFEDTQYF
TRBV2	.	TRBJ2-7	CASRSGQGFYEQYF
TRBV2	.	TRBJ1-5	CASRDRVGQPQHF
TRBV9	once	TRBJ2-7	CASSVGGTAGYEQYF
TRBV2	once	TRBJ2-5	CATGASGGPETQYF
TRBV2	.	TRBJ2-1	CASSAGTSGVNEQFF
TRBV28	.	TRBJ2-5	CASSPERPETQYF
TRBV30	.	TRBJ1-2	CAWSPDRGQGYTF
TRBV18	.	TRBJ2-7	CASSPGAMTGSYEQYF
TRBV7-2	.	TRBJ1-2	CASSGLGQGEVGYTF
TRBV7-2	once	TRBJ2-7	CASSVGGGGYEQYF
TRBV30	.	TRBJ1-5	CAWSVGRDSQPQHF
TRBV4-1	once	TRBJ1-5	CASSQWGGNQPQHF
TRBV2	.	TRBJ1-5	CASSQTGQPQHF
TRBV7-7	.	TRBJ2-5	CASSPNAAGAETQYF
TRBV28	.	TRBJ1-5	CASSLGQGYYSNQPQNF
TRBV7-9	.	TRBJ1-1	CASSDARTGAFF
TRBV6-1	.	TRBJ2-1	CASSGTSGGYNEQFF
TRBV5-4	few	TRBJ2-5	CASSLYETQYF
TRBV9	.	TRBJ1-5	CANPADRDQPQHF
TRBV2	.	TRBJ1-4	CASSKTVDTNEKLFF
TRBV9	few	TRBJ2-3	CASSEGTSGVSDTQYF
TRBV2	.	TRBJ1-2	CASSDRDPYGYTF
TRBV23-1	.	TRBJ2-5	CASRTLQAYQETQYF
TRBV9	.	TRBJ1-3	CASSINRDRAEGDTIYF
TRBV29-1	.	TRBJ2-7	CSVQRTSGVNEQYF
TRBV19	.	TRBJ2-3	CASTQQGSTDTQYF
TRBV19	.	TRBJ1-4	CASKSGTGLNEKLFF
TRBV5-6	few	TRBJ2-3	CASSTGTSGGPQYF
TRBV6-6	.	TRBJ1-5	CASSYGTVNQPQHF
TRBV9	.	TRBJ2-1	CASSVAGGFNEQFF